These T cell receptor beta chains were read from a single sample in a study of blood T cell repertoires in COVID-19. Generated by immunoSEQ multiplex PCR, the TCRdb table keeps only in-frame clones and is missing some. This table has about 250,000 clones, nearly 90% appearing once. Sequencing was carried out using peripheral blood. These receptor sequences come from a man between 18 and 29 years old with active or convalescent COVID-19. The CDR3 runs from the conserved cysteine through the conserved F or W. A D gene is named only where the DNA matches it firmly. Some rows mark clone size as missing; the rest say once, few, many or name a class of expanded clone.

-	-	TRBV6-2/TRBV6-3	TRBJ2-1	CASSGNRESGINEQFF	TGTGCCAGCAGTGGAAACAGGGAAAGCGGGATCAATGAGCAGTTCTTC
-	-	TRBV7-2	TRBJ2-1	CASTSPPGHLINEQFF	TGTGCCAGCACCTCCCCCCCGGGACACCTTATCAATGAGCAGTTCTTC
-	-	TRBV7-6	TRBJ1-3	CASSAHYGSGNTIYF	TGTGCCAGCAGCGCACACTACGGATCGGGAAACACCATATATTTT
-	-	TRBV5-1	TRBJ1-2	CASSLEAGIYGYTF	TGCGCCAGCAGCTTGGAGGCAGGTATCTATGGCTACACCTTC
-	-	TRBV7-2	TRBJ2-5	CASSLDGRGRETQYF	TGTGCCAGCAGCTTAGATGGGCGGGGGCGCGAGACCCAGTACTTC
-	TRBD1	TRBV10-3	TRBJ1-2	CATQGEYGYTF	TGTGCCACACAGGGGGAGTATGGCTACACCTTC
-	TRBD2	TRBV6-2/TRBV6-3	TRBJ2-3	CASSRGVTDTQYF	TGTGCCAGCAGCCGGGGGGTAACAGATACGCAGTATTTT
-	-	TRBV7-8	TRBJ1-2	CASRRTANYGYTF	TGTGCCAGCAGGAGGACAGCTAACTATGGCTACACCTTC
-	-	TRBV6-5	TRBJ2-7	CASTAGILSYEQYF	TGTGCCAGCACAGCAGGGATCCTCTCCTACGAGCAGTACTTC
-	TRBD2	TRBV9	TRBJ2-7	CASSSRVGLAGQGDLYEQYF	TGTGCCAGCAGCTCGCGGGTGGGACTAGCGGGCCAGGGGGACCTCTACGAGCAGTACTTC
-	TRBD1	TRBV6-1	TRBJ1-2	CASSAEGTGGAGASGYTF	TGTGCCAGCAGTGCCGAAGGGACAGGGGGCGCCGGGGCTAGTGGCTACACCTTC
-	TRBD1	TRBV11-2	TRBJ1-1	CASNPKSGGTEAFF	TGTGCCAGCAACCCAAAGTCAGGGGGAACTGAAGCTTTCTTT
-	TRBD1	TRBV7-8	TRBJ1-1	CASSRATGLNTEAFF	TGTGCCAGCAGCAGGGCGACAGGGTTGAACACTGAAGCTTTCTTT
-	TRBD2	TRBV10-3	TRBJ2-3	CAIMAAGGITDTQYF	TGTGCCATCATGGCTGCGGGAGGGATCACAGATACGCAGTATTTT
once	-	TRBV3-1/TRBV3-2	TRBJ2-1	CASSQANNEQFF	TGTGCCAGCAGCCAAGCAAACAATGAGCAGTTCTTC
-	-	TRBV24-1	TRBJ2-2	CATSDSDVSGELFF	TGTGCCACCAGTGACAGCGATGTTAGTGGGGAGCTGTTTTTT